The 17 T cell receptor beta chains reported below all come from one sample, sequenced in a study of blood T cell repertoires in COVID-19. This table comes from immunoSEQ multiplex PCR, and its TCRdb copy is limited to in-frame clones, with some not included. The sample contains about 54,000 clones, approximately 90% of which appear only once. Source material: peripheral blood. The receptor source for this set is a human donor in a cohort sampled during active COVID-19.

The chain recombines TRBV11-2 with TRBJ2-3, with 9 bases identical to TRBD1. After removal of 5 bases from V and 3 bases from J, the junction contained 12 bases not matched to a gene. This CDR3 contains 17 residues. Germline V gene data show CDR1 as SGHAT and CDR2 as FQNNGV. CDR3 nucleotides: TGTGCCAGCAGCCGTTACACGGGGACAGGGCGGACAGATACGCAGTATTTT. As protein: CASSRYTGTGRTDTQYF.

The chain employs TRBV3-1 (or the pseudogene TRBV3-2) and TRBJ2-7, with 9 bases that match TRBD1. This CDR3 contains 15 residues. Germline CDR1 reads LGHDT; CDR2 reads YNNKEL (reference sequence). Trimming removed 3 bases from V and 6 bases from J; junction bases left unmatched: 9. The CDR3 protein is CASSQPGQGLGEQYF. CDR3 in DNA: TGTGCCAGCAGCCAGCCGGGACAGGGTTTAGGCGAGCAGTACTTC.

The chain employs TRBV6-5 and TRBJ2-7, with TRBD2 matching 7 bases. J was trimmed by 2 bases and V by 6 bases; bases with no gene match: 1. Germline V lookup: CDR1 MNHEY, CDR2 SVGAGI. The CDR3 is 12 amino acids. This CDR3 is CASRAGPYEQYF. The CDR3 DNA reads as TGTGCCAGCAGAGCGGGGCCCTACGAGCAGTACTTC.

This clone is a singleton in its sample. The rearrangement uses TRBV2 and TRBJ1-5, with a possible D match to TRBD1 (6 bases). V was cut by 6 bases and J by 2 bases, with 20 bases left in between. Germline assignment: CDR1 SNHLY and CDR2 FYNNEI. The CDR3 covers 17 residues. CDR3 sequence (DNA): TGTGCCAGCAGCCACCCCCGGGGGGGCTATGGCAATCAGCCCCAGCATTTT. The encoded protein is CASSHPRGGYGNQPQHF. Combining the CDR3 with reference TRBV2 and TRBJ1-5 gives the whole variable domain EPEVTQTPSHQVTQMGQEVILRCVPISNHLYFYWYRQILGQKVEFLVSFYNNEISEKSEIFDDQFSVERPDGSNFTLKIRSTKLEDSAMYFCASSHPRGGYGNQPQHFGDGTRLSIL.

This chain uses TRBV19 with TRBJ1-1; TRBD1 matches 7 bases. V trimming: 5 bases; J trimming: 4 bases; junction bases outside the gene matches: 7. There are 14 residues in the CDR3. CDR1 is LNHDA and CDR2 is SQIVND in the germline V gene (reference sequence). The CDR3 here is CASSALDRFTEAFF. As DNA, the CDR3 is TGTGCCAGTAGTGCCCTGGACAGGTTCACTGAAGCTTTCTTT.

In DNA, the CDR3 is TGTGCCAGCTCCCGGGGACTATTCTACGAGCAGTACTTC. This sequence encodes CASSRGLFYEQYF. The J gene is TRBJ2-7, the V gene TRBV18, with TRBD2 matching over 7 bases. Trimming cost V 6 bases and J 3 bases; bases outside gene matches: 5. CDR1 is KGHSH, CDR2 LQKENI, per germline. This CDR3 contains 13 residues. Using reference TRBV18 and TRBJ2-7 for the parts outside the CDR3, the full variable domain is NAGVMQNPRHLVRRRGQEARLRCSPMKGHSHVYWYRQLPEEGLKFMVYLQKENIIDESGMPKERFSAEFPKEGPSILRIQQVVRGDSAAYFCASSRGLFYEQYFGPGTRLTVT.

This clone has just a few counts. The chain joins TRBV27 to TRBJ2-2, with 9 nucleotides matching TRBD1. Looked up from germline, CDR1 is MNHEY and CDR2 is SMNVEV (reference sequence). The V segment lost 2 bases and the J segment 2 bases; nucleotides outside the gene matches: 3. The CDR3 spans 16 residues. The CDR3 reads CASSLRDRVNTGELFF. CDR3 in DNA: TGTGCCAGCAGTTTAAGGGACAGGGTTAACACCGGGGAGCTGTTTTTT.

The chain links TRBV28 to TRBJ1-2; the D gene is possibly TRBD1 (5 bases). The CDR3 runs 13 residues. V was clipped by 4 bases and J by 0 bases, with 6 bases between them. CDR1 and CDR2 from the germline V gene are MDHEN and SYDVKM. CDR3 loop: CASSWDSNYGYTF. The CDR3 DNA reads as TGTGCCAGCAGTTGGGACTCTAACTATGGCTACACCTTC.

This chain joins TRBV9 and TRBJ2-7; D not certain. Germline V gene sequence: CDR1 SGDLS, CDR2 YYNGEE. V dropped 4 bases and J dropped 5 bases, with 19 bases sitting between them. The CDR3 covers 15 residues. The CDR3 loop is CASSRKSTRMNEQYF. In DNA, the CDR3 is TGTGCCAGCAGCCGCAAATCGACACGGATGAACGAGCAGTACTTC.

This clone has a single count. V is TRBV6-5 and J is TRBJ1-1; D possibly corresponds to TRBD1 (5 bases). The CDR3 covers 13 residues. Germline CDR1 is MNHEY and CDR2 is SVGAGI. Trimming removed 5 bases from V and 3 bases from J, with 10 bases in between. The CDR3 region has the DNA TGTGCCAGCAGTCGGTGGGGGGACACTGAAGCTTTCTTT. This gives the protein CASSRWGDTEAFF.

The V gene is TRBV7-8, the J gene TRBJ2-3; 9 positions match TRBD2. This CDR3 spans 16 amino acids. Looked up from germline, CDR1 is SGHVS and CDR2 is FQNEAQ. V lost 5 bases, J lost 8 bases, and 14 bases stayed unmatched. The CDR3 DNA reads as TGTGCCAGCAGCCCAGTGGAGCGGGGGGTGGAGCGTACGCAGTATTTT. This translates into CASSPVERGVERTQYF. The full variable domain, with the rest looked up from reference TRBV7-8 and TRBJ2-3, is GAGVSQSPRYKVAKRGQDVALRCDPISGHVSLFWYQQALGQGPEFLTYFQNEAQLDKSGLPSDRFFAERPEGSVSTLKIQRTQQEDSAVYLCASSPVERGVERTQYFGPGTRLTVL.

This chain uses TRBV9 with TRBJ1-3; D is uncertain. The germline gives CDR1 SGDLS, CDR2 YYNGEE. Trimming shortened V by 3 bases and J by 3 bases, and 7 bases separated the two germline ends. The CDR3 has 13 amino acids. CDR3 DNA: TGTGCCAGCAGCGACGGGTATGGAAACACCATATATTTT. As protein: CASSDGYGNTIYF.

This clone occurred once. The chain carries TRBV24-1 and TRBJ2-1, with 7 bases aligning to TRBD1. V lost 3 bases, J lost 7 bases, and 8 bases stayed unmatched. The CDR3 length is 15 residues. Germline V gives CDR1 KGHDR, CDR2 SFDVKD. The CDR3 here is CATSDTRQGGNEQFF. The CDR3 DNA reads TGTGCCACCAGTGATACCCGACAGGGTGGGAATGAGCAGTTCTTC.

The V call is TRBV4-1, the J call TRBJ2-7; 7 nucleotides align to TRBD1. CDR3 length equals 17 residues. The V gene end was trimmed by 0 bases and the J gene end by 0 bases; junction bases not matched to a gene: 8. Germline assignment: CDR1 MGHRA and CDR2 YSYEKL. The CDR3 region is CASSQEFRGILSYEQYF. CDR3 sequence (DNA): TGCGCCAGCAGCCAAGAGTTCAGGGGGATCCTCTCCTACGAGCAGTACTTC.

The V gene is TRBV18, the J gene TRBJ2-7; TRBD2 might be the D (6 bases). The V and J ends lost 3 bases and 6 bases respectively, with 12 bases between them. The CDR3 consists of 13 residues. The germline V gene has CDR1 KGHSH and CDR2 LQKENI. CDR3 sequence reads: CASSPGRGSEQYF. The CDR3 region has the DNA TGTGCCAGCTCACCCGGGCGGGGAAGCGAGCAGTACTTC.

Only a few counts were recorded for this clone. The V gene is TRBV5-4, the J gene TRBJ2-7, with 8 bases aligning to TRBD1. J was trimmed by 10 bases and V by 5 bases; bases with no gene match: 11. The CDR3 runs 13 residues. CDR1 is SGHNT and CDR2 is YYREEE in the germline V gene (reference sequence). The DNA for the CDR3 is TGTGCCAGCAGTGATGGTGGGACAGGCCTCCAGTACTTC. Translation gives CASSDGGTGLQYF. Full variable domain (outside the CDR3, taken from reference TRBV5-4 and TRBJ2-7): ETGVTQSPTHLIKTRGQQVTLRCSSQSGHNTVSWYQQALGQGPQFIFQYYREEENGRGNFPPRFSGLQFPNYSSELNVNALELDDSALYLCASSDGGTGLQYFGPGTRLTVT.

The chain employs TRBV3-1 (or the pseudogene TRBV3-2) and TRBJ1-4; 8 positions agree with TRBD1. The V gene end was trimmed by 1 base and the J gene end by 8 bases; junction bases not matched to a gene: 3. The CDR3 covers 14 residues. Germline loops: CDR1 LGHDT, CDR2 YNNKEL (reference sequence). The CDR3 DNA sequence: TGTGCCAGCAGCCAAGGCAGGGGGCGAGAAAAACTGTTTTTT. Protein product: CASSQGRGREKLFF.